This T cell receptor (beta chain) was recovered during a study of T cells in Graves' hyperthyroidism and ophthalmopathy. Whole-study results and caveats: Ophthalmopathy was separated from stable hyperthyroidism by a 13 V-J model. Most expanded thyroid clonotypes above 0.001 also appeared in blood.

Diagnoses used clinical symptoms, serum thyroxine and TRAb, thyroid ultrasound and orbital computed tomography. A roughly 9.3 ml volume of fresh peripheral blood provided the PBMCs. RNA transcripts gave rise to amplified TCR beta CDR3 regions. When the TCR CDR3 underwent first-round RT-PCR, the HTBI primer set was used. One entry per CDR3 protein results from TCRdb running MiXCR on the multiplex PCR reads. The profile covers about 160,000 distinct CDR3 sequences, with 9.4% appearing a single time and roughly a fifth taken by the ten largest. V lost 0 bases, J lost 5 bases, and 6 bases stayed unmatched. The CDR3 runs 15 residues. In germline, CDR1 is DFQATT, CDR2 SNEGSKA (reference sequence). This clonotype has a count of ten or more. Its cognate antigen is unknown.

This clonotype was obtained from a woman between 18 and 29 years old with Graves' hyperthyroidism that later progressed to Graves' ophthalmopathy. The genes are TRBV20-1 and TRBJ1-2; 10 nucleotides agree with TRBD1. Sequencing used blood. The CDR3 protein is CSARDLGDRGYGYTF. The CDR3 nucleotides are TGCAGTGCTAGAGATCTGGGGGACAGGGGTTATGGCTACACCTTC.